Below, 26 T cell receptor beta chains from the same sample are listed, as sequenced in a study of T cell changes during pregnancy in multiple sclerosis. Profiling relied on immunoSEQ multiplex PCR, and the TCRdb table lists in-frame clones only, not all of them. The repertoire holds under 95,000 clones, with approximately 90% as singletons. Here the sequenced sample was CD4+ T cells from peripheral blood mononuclear cells, taken before pregnancy. These receptors originate from a female donor with multiple sclerosis, enrolled in a pregnancy study.

The chain links TRBV5-1 to TRBJ2-7; TRBD2 agrees at 13 bases. The CDR3 contains 16 residues. J gave up 4 bases and V 4 bases, and 8 bases lay outside the gene matches. CDR1 and CDR2 from the germline V gene are SGHRS and YFSETQ. The CDR3 here is CASSGGLAGVTYEQYF. CDR3 nucleotides: TGCGCCAGCAGCGGTGGACTAGCGGGAGTAACTTACGAGCAGTACTTC.

V gene TRBV7-9 combines with J gene TRBJ2-3; 11 nucleotides align to TRBD2. The V segment lost 8 bases and the J segment 3 bases; nucleotides outside the gene matches: 7. CDR3 size: 15 residues. CDR1 and CDR2 (germline): SEHNR, FQNEAQ (reference sequence). CDR3 sequence: CASELAGVVTDTQYF. The CDR3 DNA reads TGTGCCAGCGAACTAGCGGGGGTTGTTACAGATACGCAGTATTTT.

The chain carries TRBV7-8 and TRBJ1-2; maybe TRBD1 (5 bases). With 2 bases removed from V and 3 bases from J, the gap between germline ends came to 10 bases. CDR3 length equals 14 residues. Germline V gene sequence: CDR1 SGHVS, CDR2 FQNEAQ. This chain's CDR3 is CASSLRGLDYGYTF. The DNA of the CDR3 is TGTGCCAGCAGCTTAAGGGGTCTTGACTATGGCTACACCTTC.

This clone occurred once. The genes are TRBV28 and TRBJ1-2; the match to TRBD1 covers 7 bases. The germline V gene has CDR1 MDHEN and CDR2 SYDVKM. J was trimmed by 2 bases and V by 6 bases; bases with no gene match: 3. The CDR3 length is 13 residues. The CDR3, as DNA: TGTGCCAGCAGGCCAGGGGGGAACTATGGCTACACCTTC. Protein product: CASRPGGNYGYTF.

The rearrangement uses TRBV5-8 and TRBJ2-3; weak D call: TRBD2 (7 bases). Trimming took off 6 bases at V and 6 bases at J, with 14 bases between the two ends. The CDR3 has 13 residues. From germline, CDR1 is SGHTS and CDR2 YDEGEE. Here the CDR3 DNA reads TGTGCCAGCACCGAAGGGGGGGCTGATACGCAGTATTTT. It translates to CASTEGGADTQYF.

The chain is built from TRBV19 and TRBJ1-5, with 7 bases lining up with TRBD1. Germline lookup yields CDR1 LNHDA and CDR2 SQIVND (reference sequence). V lost 8 bases, J lost 5 bases, and 9 bases stayed unmatched. The CDR3 has 14 residues. For the CDR3, the DNA is TGTGCCAGTTCTGGGGACAGAGATTATCAGCCCCAGCATTTT. This codes for CASSGDRDYQPQHF.

CDR3 in amino acids: CASRRTSASYEQYF. The CDR3 DNA sequence: TGTGCCAGTAGACGGACTAGCGCATCCTACGAGCAGTACTTC. The chain is built from TRBV19 and TRBJ2-7; 9 nucleotides agree with TRBD2. CDR3 length: 14 amino acids. Trimming took 6 bases from V and 1 from J; bases not matched to a gene: 4. Germline CDR1 LNHDA, CDR2 SQIVND (reference sequence). Combining the CDR3 with reference TRBV19 and TRBJ2-7 gives the whole variable domain DGGITQSPKYLFRKEGQNVTLSCEQNLNHDAMYWYRQDPGQGLRLIYYSQIVNDFQKGDIAEGYSVSREKKESFPLTVTSAQKNPTAFYLCASRRTSASYEQYFGPGTRLTVT.

On this clone itself: Other DNA sequences in this specimen translate into the identical CDR3. The CDR3 DNA follows: TGCGCCAGCAGCTTGGGACAGGGGGCGGCCTACGAGCAGTACTTC. Translation: CASSLGQGAAYEQYF. The rearrangement links TRBV5-1 to TRBJ2-7, with 10 bases fitting TRBD1. Germline loops: CDR1 SGHRS, CDR2 YFSETQ. With V trimmed by 0 bases and J by 2 bases, 2 bases remained unmatched. This CDR3 spans 15 amino acids. The full variable domain, in which reference TRBV5-1 and TRBJ2-7 provide the parts outside the CDR3, is KAGVTQTPRYLIKTRGQQVTLSCSPISGHRSVSWYQQTPGQGLQFLFEYFSETQRNKGNFPGRFSGRQFSNSRSEMNVSTLELGDSALYLCASSLGQGAAYEQYFGPGTRLTVT.

Remarks on this clone: A read error may account for a junction end that differs from germline. The chain uses TRBV13 and TRBJ1-3; D possibly corresponds to TRBD1 (6 bases). The length of the CDR3 is 14 residues. CDR1 PRHDT and CDR2 FYEKMQ come from the germline V gene (reference sequence). The CDR3 sequence is CASSHRGAGNTIYF. In DNA form, the CDR3 reads TGTGCCAGCAGCCACCGGGGGGCTGGGAACACCATATATTTT.

J is TRBJ2-1 and V is TRBV10-3; D unclear. The CDR3 covers 13 residues. The germline V gene encodes CDR1 ENHRY and CDR2 SYGVKD. Trimming shortened V by 0 bases and J by 8 bases, and 8 bases separated the two germline ends. Here the CDR3 reads CAISESGRDEQFF. The CDR3, as DNA: TGTGCCATCAGTGAGTCGGGCCGAGATGAGCAGTTCTTC.

The chain is built from TRBV25-1 and TRBJ1-4; D is ambiguous. V lost 4 bases and J 8 bases, leaving 14 bases between the germline ends. The CDR3 loop spans 14 amino acids. Germline loops: CDR1 MGHDK, CDR2 SYGVNS. CDR3 protein: CASSGPQAAEKLFF. The DNA of the CDR3 is TGTGCCAGCAGTGGTCCCCAGGCAGCCGAAAAACTGTTTTTT.

CDR3 in DNA: TGTGCCAGCAGGGACAGTCGGGCTAACTATGGCTACACCTTC. Amino acid sequence: CASRDSRANYGYTF. J is TRBJ1-2 and V is TRBV6-1, with a tentative D call TRBD1 (6 bases). The CDR3 extends over 14 amino acids. Germline lookup yields CDR1 MNHNS and CDR2 SASEGT. The ends were cut back, 6 bases at V and 0 bases at J, with 11 bases in the middle.

This clone occurred a few times. CDR3 protein: CASGPYDRHNSPLHF. CDR3 nucleotide sequence: TGTGCTAGTGGCCCATACGACAGGCACAATTCACCCCTCCACTTT. V gene TRBV12-5 combines with J gene TRBJ1-6; D is possibly TRBD1 (6 bases). Trimming shortened V by 6 bases and J by 7 bases, and 16 bases separated the two germline ends. The CDR3 covers 15 residues. CDR1 and CDR2 (germline): LGHNT, FRNRAP.

This clone was found once. The chain recombines TRBV7-9 with TRBJ2-7; unclear D gene. The germline V gene has CDR1 SEHNR and CDR2 FQNEAQ (reference sequence). V gave up 1 base and J gave up 2 bases, with 15 bases separating them. The CDR3 contains 16 residues. Here the CDR3 reads CASSLEVGIGAYEQYF. The DNA of the CDR3 is TGTGCCAGCAGCTTAGAGGTGGGCATAGGTGCCTACGAGCAGTACTTC.

The CDR3 is CASSLGSGGNQPQHF. CDR3 DNA sequence: TGTGCCAGCAGCTTAGGGTCCGGGGGCAATCAGCCCCAGCATTTT. The chain couples TRBV7-9 to TRBJ1-5; D remains unclear. Germline V gives CDR1 SEHNR, CDR2 FQNEAQ (reference sequence). The CDR3 sequence is 15 residues long. V was clipped by 1 base and J by 2 bases, with 9 bases between them.

The V gene is TRBV19, the J gene TRBJ1-1; 8 nucleotides align to TRBD1. The germline gives CDR1 LNHDA, CDR2 SQIVND (reference sequence). With 4 bases clipped from V and 6 bases from J, the junction kept 16 bases outside the gene matches. This CDR3 is built from 17 residues. CDR3 protein: CASSTGQGSLGVSEAFF. The DNA of the CDR3 is TGTGCCAGTAGTACCGGACAGGGTTCTCTGGGGGTGTCTGAAGCTTTCTTT.

This clone was picked up a small number of times. This chain links TRBV6-6 with TRBJ1-5; D gene ambiguous. V lost 0 bases and J lost 3, with 3 bases in between. CDR3 length: 13 residues. The germline V gene encodes CDR1 MNHNY and CDR2 SVGAGI (reference sequence). CDR3 protein: CASSYSHNQPQHF. CDR3 DNA sequence: TGTGCCAGCAGTTACTCACACAATCAGCCCCAGCATTTT.

Only a few counts were recorded for this clone. V gene TRBV13 combines with J gene TRBJ1-6, with 9 bases lining up with TRBD1. Trimming took 5 bases from V and 10 from J; bases not matched to a gene: 9. Germline lookup yields CDR1 PRHDT and CDR2 FYEKMQ (reference sequence). This CDR3 region has 15 residues. CDR3 DNA sequence: TGTGCCAGCAGCACAACCGGGACAGGGAGCTCACCCCTCCACTTT. This gives the protein CASSTTGTGSSPLHF.

The chain links TRBV5-1 to TRBJ2-5; TRBD2 is a possible D gene (6 bases). CDR1 is SGHRS and CDR2 is YFSETQ in the germline V gene. The CDR3 sequence is 15 residues long. Trimming shortened V by 0 bases and J by 2 bases, and 11 bases separated the two germline ends. The CDR3: CASSLEAAGQETQYF. The CDR3 nucleotides read TGCGCCAGCAGCTTGGAGGCGGCGGGGCAAGAGACCCAGTACTTC.

The chain links TRBV4-3 to TRBJ1-5; no firm D call. CDR3 length equals 15 residues. V was trimmed by 0 bases and J by 4 bases, leaving 10 bases between them. The germline CDR1 and CDR2 sequences are LGHNA and YSLEER. The CDR3 protein is CASSQELRGNQPQHF. In DNA, the CDR3 is TGCGCCAGCAGCCAAGAACTACGAGGGAATCAGCCCCAGCATTTT.

Only a few counts were recorded for this clone. Distinct nucleotide sequences in the sample also encode this CDR3. The chain carries TRBV27 and TRBJ2-7; TRBD2 matches at 11 bases. With 5 bases clipped from V and 1 base from J, the junction kept 4 bases outside the gene matches. CDR1 is MNHEY, CDR2 SMNVEV, per germline (reference sequence). The CDR3 spans 15 residues. CDR3 sequence reads: CASSLGTSGSYEQYF. Written as DNA, the CDR3 is TGTGCCAGCAGTCTCGGGACTAGCGGTTCCTACGAGCAGTACTTC.

V is TRBV7-2 and J is TRBJ2-7, with 10 bases matching TRBD1. The trim removed 4 bases at V and 4 bases at J, leaving 7 bases unmatched. The germline gives CDR1 SGHTA, CDR2 FQGNSA. This CDR3 comprises 15 residues. Written as DNA, the CDR3 is TGTGCCAGCAGCTATTCCGGGACAGGGGTGTACGAGCAGTACTTC. Its translation is CASSYSGTGVYEQYF.

The CDR3 protein is CASSSPWGHEQFF. Here the CDR3 DNA reads TGTGCCAGCAGTTCTCCGTGGGGGCATGAGCAGTTCTTC. This chain joins TRBV27 and TRBJ2-1; maybe TRBD1 (6 bases). The germline gives CDR1 MNHEY, CDR2 SMNVEV (reference sequence). V lost 4 bases and J lost 8, with 12 bases in between. This CDR3 spans 13 amino acids.

The chain joins TRBV10-1 to TRBJ2-7; D perhaps matches TRBD2 (5 bases). Germline CDR1 reads WNHNN; CDR2 reads SYGVQD (reference sequence). V was cut by 6 bases and J by 3 bases, with 9 bases left in between. This CDR3 spans 12 amino acids. This CDR3 is CASRDSYYEQYF. The CDR3, as DNA: TGCGCCAGCAGGGACTCGTACTACGAGCAGTACTTC.

This chain uses TRBV10-3 with TRBJ2-2; the D is unclear. The germline V gene has CDR1 ENHRY and CDR2 SYGVKD. V shed 9 bases and J shed 0 bases, with 11 bases lying between them. The CDR3 is 14 amino acids. The CDR3 DNA is TGTGCCATAAAGCGAAATTCGAACACCGGGGAGCTGTTTTTT. Protein sequence: CAIKRNSNTGELFF.

The chain employs TRBV6-4 and TRBJ2-1; TRBD2 aligns across 9 bases. The V gene's germline CDR1 is MRHNA and CDR2 SNTAGT. The CDR3 extends over 14 amino acids. V lost 3 bases and J lost 8; bases outside the gene matches: 5. The DNA for the CDR3 is TGTGCCAGCAGTGAGCGGGGGGGCGGGGATGAGCAGTTCTTC. This encodes CASSERGGGDEQFF.